The entry below describes one T cell receptor (beta chain). Its antigen is not identified. Sample time point: week 3, after first cycle of checkpoint inhibitor. Response was assessed by RECIST 1.1 at 12 weeks, except a couple of rapid progressors. This sample was included in a study of blood T cell dynamics during melanoma immunotherapy. The study's findings and limits: Disease-control patients' PBMC repertoires became either more clonal or more diverse at W3. Clones driving repertoire changes may be melanoma-specific or general immune activation.

Every bulk PBMC sample received the same 350 ng of DNA. Method: immunoSEQ multiplex PCR; TCRdb's copy keeps in-frame clones and lacks some. The sample contains about 10,000 clones, 88% of which appear only once. Sequencing used blood, obtained from a patient treated with checkpoint blockade. This TCR was sampled from a human donor with melanoma.

The CDR3 bases are TGTGCCAGCAGCGGGACAGGGGGCGACGGTGAACCCCTCCACTTT. It is translated as CASSGTGGDGEPLHF. J is TRBJ1-6 and V is TRBV9, with 11 positions matching TRBD1. This CDR3 spans 15 amino acids. J was trimmed by 12 bases and V by 3 bases; bases with no gene match: 8. Germline values: CDR1 SGDLS, CDR2 YYNGEE.